This T cell receptor beta chain was obtained from a study of post-analysis software for immune sequencing data. Study outcomes and limitations: Compared with controls, patients had more of roughly 5 TRBV segments, including TRBV5-6, TRBV5-1 and TRBV20-1. In multiple sclerosis, normalized Chao1 diversity was significantly below that of controls.

This CDR3 region has 11 residues. CDR1 MGHDK and CDR2 SYGVNS come from the germline V gene. V was shortened by 7 bases and J by 7 bases, with 10 bases between the two germline ends. Included in the TCR beta cDNA libraries were unique molecular identifiers. Out of 1 to 10 million T cells, a few hundred thousand cDNA molecules were generated. TCRdb recomputed calls from the PCR reads with MiXCR, one row per CDR3 protein. The data show 400,000 to 500,000 distinct CDR3 sequences, with 30% to 45% seen just once and less than 8% held by the top ten. As regards this clonotype: As yet, its antigen is unknown.

The chain couples TRBV25-1 to TRBJ1-2; TRBD1 is a possible D gene (6 bases). The receptor was isolated from a girl aged 2 to 9 with multiple sclerosis. Sequencing was performed on blood. The CDR3 DNA sequence: TGTGCCAGCAAGGGGGGGGCTGGCTACACCTTC. It codes for CASKGGAGYTF.